The 10 T cell receptor beta chains reported below all come from one sample, sequenced in a study of regulatory T cells in long-lasting Graves disease. Regarding time point: newly diagnosed GD, antithyroid drugs for less than 3 months. From RNA extracted from PBMCs, the TCR library was made. According to the study, TCR beta libraries were built with iRepertoire HTBI primers and CDR3-region Arm-PCR. MiXCR, run by TCRdb on the multiplex PCR reads, gives a single entry per CDR3 protein. Among about 240,000 distinct CDR3 sequences, over 20% were seen once, and the ten largest hold approximately 15%. This specimen was peripheral blood mononuclear cells (PBMCs), taken at new diagnosis, from a patient treated with antithyroid drugs. The receptor set was obtained from a female donor with Graves disease.

The V gene is TRBV20-1, the J gene TRBJ2-5, with D possibly being TRBD1 or TRBD2 (5 bases each). The V and J ends lost 6 bases and 4 bases respectively, with 18 bases between them. This CDR3 region has 14 residues. The V gene's germline CDR1 is DFQATT and CDR2 SNEGSKA (reference sequence). CDR3 DNA: TGCAGTGCCATGCCGCCCACTAGGGGAGAGACCCAGTACTTC. Translation: CSAMPPTRGETQYF.

A few counts support this clonotype. The rearrangement uses TRBV5-1 and TRBJ2-5; 7 bases are a match to TRBD1. With V trimmed by 4 bases and J by 4 bases, 13 bases remained unmatched. The CDR3 runs 16 residues. Germline values: CDR1 SGHRS, CDR2 YFSETQ. The CDR3 spells CASSPPNPDRSETQYF. CDR3 bases: TGCGCCAGCAGCCCACCTAATCCGGACAGGTCAGAGACCCAGTACTTC. The full variable domain, completed using reference TRBV5-1 and TRBJ2-5, is KAGVTQTPRYLIKTRGQQVTLSCSPISGHRSVSWYQQTPGQGLQFLFEYFSETQRNKGNFPGRFSGRQFSNSRSEMNVSTLELGDSALYLCASSPPNPDRSETQYFGPGTRLLVL.

This clonotype was counted ten times or more. CDR3 residues: CASSQGSWGGGGSDTQYF. The DNA for the CDR3 is TGTGCCAGCAGCCAAGGAAGCTGGGGGGGCGGGGGATCAGATACGCAGTATTTT. J is TRBJ2-3 and V is TRBV3-1, with D possibly being TRBD2 (7 bases). V shed 1 base and J shed 4 bases, with 21 bases lying between them. The CDR3 loop spans 18 amino acids. Germline V gene data show CDR1 as LGHDT and CDR2 as YNNKEL (reference sequence).

The sample holds a few counts of this clonotype. Just one base apart from a much larger clone, this may be a read error. The chain recombines TRBV7-2 with TRBJ2-7, with TRBD2 matching over 7 bases. Germline loops: CDR1 SGHTA, CDR2 FQGNSA. The CDR3 extends over 14 amino acids. After removal of 6 bases from V and 7 bases from J, the junction contained 12 bases not matched to a gene. DNA for the CDR3: TGTGCCAGCAGGCGCCGGGACGGGGGGACTGAGCAGTACTTC. It specifies CASRRRDGGTEQYF.

This clonotype showed up just a few times. This may stem from a read error, because a much larger clone lies one nucleotide away. The V gene is TRBV7-2, the J gene TRBJ1-2; D not certain. The CDR3 is 13 residues long. Germline V gene sequence: CDR1 SGHTA, CDR2 FQGNSA. The CDR3 bases are TGTGCCAACAGCCCCAATCCTAACTATGGCTACACCTTC. Residues: CANSPNPNYGYTF. The variable domain in full, completed from reference TRBV7-2 and TRBJ1-2, reads GAGVSQSPSNKVTEKGKDVELRCDPISGHTALYWYRQSLGQGLEFLIYFQGNSAPDKSGLPSDRFSAERTGGSVSTLTIQRTQQEDSAVYLCANSPNPNYGYTFGSGTRLTVV.

This clonotype was found a few times. The chain couples TRBV5-6 to TRBJ2-1; D may be TRBD2 (5 bases). The V gene lost 4 bases and the J gene lost 7 bases, with 12 bases spanning the gap. Germline V lookup: CDR1 SGHDT, CDR2 YYEEEE. This CDR3 has 13 residues. CDR3 loop: CASSREQWNEQFF. The DNA of the CDR3 is TGTGCCAGCAGCCGGGAACAGTGGAATGAGCAGTTCTTC.

This clonotype was found many times. The CDR3 is CASGPRDLYEQYF. DNA of the CDR3: TGTGCCAGCGGGCCCCGGGACCTCTACGAGCAGTACTTC. The V call is TRBV7-2, the J call TRBJ2-7, with D perhaps TRBD1 or TRBD2 (5 bases each). Trimming cost V 8 bases and J 3 bases, with 14 bases left between them. This CDR3 comprises 13 residues. Germline values: CDR1 SGHTA, CDR2 FQGNSA.

On this clonotype itself: A much larger clonotype is one base distant, so this may be a read error. The chain couples TRBV10-1 to TRBJ2-7, with D hard to call. Germline V gives CDR1 WNHNN, CDR2 SYGVQD (reference sequence). The CDR3 has 14 residues. The CDR3 DNA reads as TGCGCCAGCAGTGAGGCTCCCTCTGCCTACGGGCAGTACTTC. Translating gives CASSEAPSAYGQYF.

As to this clonotype: A far larger clone is only one base removed, so a read error is likely. This sequence joins TRBV11-2 and TRBJ2-3; 8 bases are shared with TRBD2. In germline, CDR1 is SGHAT, CDR2 FQNNGV. CDR3 length: 14 residues. The CDR3 DNA reads as TGTGCCAGCAGAGGGAGCGGGAGCGCAGATGCGCAGTATTTT. Translating it yields CASRGSGSADAQYF.

This clonotype was detected ten times or more. The chain joins TRBV2 to TRBJ1-2; D perhaps matches TRBD1 (5 bases). Between the trimmed V and J ends, which lost 4 bases and 5 bases, there was a span of 8 bases. CDR1 is SNHLY, CDR2 FYNNEI, per germline. CDR3 size: 12 residues. The CDR3 DNA is TGTGCCAGCAGTGGGAGGGGTTATGGCTACACCTTC. Amino acid sequence: CASSGRGYGYTF. Full variable domain (remainder filled in from reference TRBV2 and TRBJ1-2): EPEVTQTPSHQVTQMGQEVILRCVPISNHLYFYWYRQILGQKVEFLVSFYNNEISEKSEIFDDQFSVERPDGSNFTLKIRSTKLEDSAMYFCASSGRGYGYTFGSGTRLTVV.